The 22 T cell receptor beta chains below were found in one sample sequenced in a study of shared clonotypes between healthy human individuals. Sequenced by immunoSEQ multiplex PCR; TCRdb stores in-frame clones only, minus some. This sample carries 500,000 to 550,000 clones, about 96% of them seen once, and the ten largest clones take under 0.065%. Sequences were obtained from naive CD4+ T cells sorted from blood. Subset defined: CD45RA+ positively selected. All receptors come from a woman in her twenties or thirties in good health.

The rearrangement uses TRBV6-8 and TRBJ2-1; the D is unclear. Trimming removed 2 bases at V and 5 bases at J, with 10 bases between. The CDR3 covers 14 residues. Germline loops: CDR1 MNHGY, CDR2 SAAAGT. The CDR3: CASSYASKNNEQFF. The CDR3 DNA reads TGTGCCAGCAGTTACGCGTCTAAAAACAATGAGCAGTTCTTC.

The genes are TRBV29-1 and TRBJ1-1; TRBD1 might be the D (5 bases). The CDR3 spans 13 residues. Germline lookup yields CDR1 SQVTM and CDR2 ANQGSEA. Trimming shortened V by 2 bases and J by 3 bases, and 10 bases separated the two germline ends. CDR3 sequence reads: CSVERVGDTEAFF. The CDR3 region has the DNA TGCAGCGTTGAAAGAGTGGGGGACACTGAAGCTTTCTTT.

The chain links TRBV25-1 to TRBJ1-6; 10 bases agree with TRBD1. This CDR3 is 16 amino acids long. Germline trimming cut 2 bases from V and 9 bases from J; bases unmatched to any gene: 7. CDR1 is MGHDK, CDR2 SYGVNS, per germline. The CDR3 here is CASSEGDRGRGSPLHF. The CDR3 DNA follows: TGTGCCAGCAGTGAAGGCGACAGGGGGCGCGGTTCACCCCTCCACTTT.

The chain links TRBV27 to TRBJ2-3; D might be TRBD1 or TRBD2, each matching 5 bases. The CDR3 runs 15 residues. Trimming stripped 5 bases from V and 3 bases from J, with 15 bases between. Germline V gene lookup returns CDR1 MNHEY and CDR2 SMNVEV (reference sequence). CDR3 in DNA: TGTGCCAGCAGTCCCTGGGGCGGAGGAACAGATACGCAGTATTTT. It translates to CASSPWGGGTDTQYF.

V is TRBV11-2 and J is TRBJ2-2, with 8 bases lining up with TRBD1. J gave up 6 bases and V 5 bases, and 5 bases lay outside the gene matches. This CDR3 is built from 14 residues. CDR1 SGHAT and CDR2 FQNNGV come from the germline V gene. CDR3 amino acids: CASSRTGSSGELFF. CDR3 DNA: TGTGCCAGCAGCAGGACAGGGTCATCCGGGGAGCTGTTTTTT.

This rearrangement joins TRBV19 to TRBJ2-5; TRBD2 aligns across 10 bases. TRBJ2-7 explains the end of the DNA better; the J call may be wrong. The CDR3 contains 16 residues. The germline gives CDR1 LNHDA, CDR2 SQIVND (reference sequence). CDR3 sequence: CASSRSPSGSSYEQYF. CDR3 sequence (DNA): TGTGCCAGTAGTAGGTCCCCTAGCGGGAGCTCCTACGAGCAGTACTTC.

This rearrangement joins TRBV7-6 to TRBJ2-5; D is undetermined. Germline V CDR1 and CDR2: SGHVS, FNYEAQ. The CDR3 consists of 12 residues. Trimming removed 10 bases from V and 5 bases from J, with 14 bases in between. CDR3 protein: CATRVSEETQYF. CDR3 in DNA: TGTGCCACCCGAGTTTCAGAGGAGACCCAGTACTTC.

J is TRBJ2-7 and V is TRBV19; 9 bases are shared with TRBD2. V lost 3 bases, J lost 2 bases, and 5 bases stayed unmatched. The CDR3 runs to 15 residues. Germline CDR1 reads LNHDA; CDR2 reads SQIVND (reference sequence). CDR3 region: CASSMGLAATYEQYF. The CDR3 region has the DNA TGTGCCAGTAGTATGGGACTAGCTGCCACCTACGAGCAGTACTTC.

This chain joins TRBV5-5 and TRBJ1-2; 8 bases are a match to TRBD1. The CDR3 contains 16 residues. V gave up 4 bases and J gave up 3 bases; unmatched junction bases: 11. Germline CDR1 and CDR2: SGHKS and YYEKEE (reference sequence). The CDR3 protein is CASSGDRIRSDYGYTF. CDR3 coding DNA: TGTGCCAGCAGCGGGGACAGGATCCGGAGCGACTATGGCTACACCTTC.

This chain links TRBV29-1 with TRBJ1-2; D might be TRBD1 (5 bases). The CDR3 runs 12 residues. Trimming took off 4 bases at V and 4 bases at J, with 10 bases between the two ends. Germline CDR1 reads SQVTM; CDR2 reads ANQGSEA. The CDR3 region is CSVGGQGYGYTF. The CDR3 region has the DNA TGCAGCGTTGGCGGGCAGGGCTATGGCTACACCTTC.

The chain links TRBV28 to TRBJ2-7, with 8 bases identical to TRBD1. Germline CDR1 reads MDHEN; CDR2 reads SYDVKM. Trimming at V came to 7 bases and at J to 2 bases, leaving 10 bases not matched to a gene. The CDR3 is 15 amino acids. In DNA form, the CDR3 reads TGTGCCAGCACCCCAGGGGGACAGGAGACCTACGAGCAGTACTTC. Translated: CASTPGGQETYEQYF.

The rearrangement uses TRBV6-6 and TRBJ2-7, with TRBD1 as a possible D gene (7 bases). Deletions cut 0 bases from V and 3 bases from J, with 12 bases between. From germline, CDR1 is MNHNY and CDR2 SVGAGI (reference sequence). This CDR3 is built from 15 residues. CDR3 sequence: CASSYSGRGDYEQYF. The DNA for the CDR3 is TGTGCCAGCAGTTACTCTGGCAGGGGGGACTACGAGCAGTACTTC.

The rearrangement uses TRBV20-1 and TRBJ1-4; D possibly corresponds to TRBD1 (5 bases). Germline assignment: CDR1 DFQATT and CDR2 SNEGSKA (reference sequence). The CDR3 is made up of 11 amino acids. V lost 7 bases to trimming and J lost 8 bases, with 11 bases between them. The CDR3 coding sequence is TGCAGTGGGGGCACTCACGAAAAACTGTTTTTT. Translated: CSGGTHEKLFF.

The chain has TRBV19 and TRBJ2-7; D is perhaps TRBD1 (6 bases). CDR3 length: 18 residues. The V gene's germline CDR1 is LNHDA and CDR2 SQIVND (reference sequence). V lost 2 bases to trimming and J lost 4 bases, with 24 bases between them. CDR3 DNA sequence: TGTGCCAGTAGTATAACAAGGTGGAGACAGGAGGAACGGTACGAGCAGTACTTC. It codes for CASSITRWRQEERYEQYF.

The rearrangement links TRBV6-1 to TRBJ2-7; 7 bases line up with TRBD1. This CDR3 has 14 residues. Germline trimming cut 8 bases from V and 3 bases from J; bases unmatched to any gene: 10. The V gene's germline CDR1 is MNHNS and CDR2 SASEGT. CDR3 DNA: TGTGCCAGCCAGCGAGACAGGGACCACTACGAGCAGTACTTC. Translated: CASQRDRDHYEQYF.

Regarding this clone: Within the sample, other DNA sequences also encode this same CDR3. J is TRBJ2-7 and V is TRBV28; tentative D call: TRBD1 (6 bases). Trimming took off 2 bases at V and 1 base at J, with 9 bases between the two ends. The germline CDR1 and CDR2 sequences are MDHEN and SYDVKM. The CDR3 sequence is 14 residues long. The CDR3: CASSLGGRSYEQYF. In nucleotides, the CDR3 is TGTGCCAGCAGTTTAGGGGGCCGATCCTACGAGCAGTACTTC.

The chain joins TRBV18 to TRBJ2-3; TRBD2 matches 11 bases. CDR3 length: 15 amino acids. V shed 0 bases, J shed 11 bases, and the junction held 7 bases outside the gene matches. The germline CDR1 and CDR2 sequences are KGHSH and LQKENI. The CDR3 DNA is TGTGCCAGCTCACCACCGCTAGCGGGAGGAACGGAGCAGTATTTT. Translating it yields CASSPPLAGGTEQYF.

The chain recombines TRBV5-1 with TRBJ2-7; tentatively, D is TRBD1 (7 bases). This CDR3 has 16 amino acids. Looked up from germline, CDR1 is SGHRS and CDR2 is YFSETQ. Trimming shortened V by 4 bases and J by 6 bases, and 23 bases separated the two germline ends. CDR3 sequence: CASSPGDSVPFFEQYF. The CDR3 DNA is TGCGCCAGCAGCCCGGGGGACAGTGTTCCGTTTTTCGAGCAGTACTTC.

A single count supports this clone. CDR3 amino acids: CASIPRGREGYNEQFF. CDR3 in DNA: TGTGCCAGCATCCCTAGGGGGCGGGAGGGTTACAATGAGCAGTTCTTC. This chain uses TRBV2 with TRBJ2-1; 9 bases fit TRBD2. V lost 7 bases to trimming and J lost 4 bases; unmatched junction nucleotides: 11. The CDR3 consists of 16 residues. Per germline, CDR1 SNHLY and CDR2 FYNNEI.

The chain employs TRBV27 and TRBJ2-7; 8 nucleotides align to TRBD2. V was clipped by 8 bases and J by 1 base; unmatched bases: 13. Germline V CDR1 and CDR2: MNHEY, SMNVEV (reference sequence). The CDR3 sequence is 16 residues long. The CDR3 DNA is TGTGCCAGCGCGGGGGGTGTGCGGAGGGGTTCCTACGAGCAGTACTTC. This encodes CASAGGVRRGSYEQYF.

The gene calls are TRBV25-1 and TRBJ2-2; 11 bases are a match to TRBD1. CDR3 length: 17 residues. V was clipped by 1 base and J by 7 bases; unmatched bases: 8. CDR1 and CDR2 (germline): MGHDK, SYGVNS. The CDR3 here is CASSEFRTGGGGGELFF. In DNA, the CDR3 is TGTGCCAGCAGTGAATTTCGGACAGGGGGCGGTGGCGGGGAGCTGTTTTTT. Variable domain in full (rest from reference TRBV25-1 and TRBJ2-2): EADIYQTPRYLVIGTGKKITLECSQTMGHDKMYWYQQDPGMELHLIHYSYGVNSTEKGDLSSESTVSRIRTEHFPLTLESARPSHTSQYLCASSEFRTGGGGGELFFGEGSRLTVL.

The chain recombines TRBV19 with TRBJ1-1; D remains unclear. Trimming took off 8 bases at V and 1 base at J, with 17 bases between the two ends. The CDR3 is made up of 15 amino acids. CDR1 is LNHDA, CDR2 SQIVND, per germline (reference sequence). CDR3 region: CASLPPGRANTEAFF. The CDR3 DNA sequence: TGTGCCAGTCTACCCCCCGGGAGGGCGAACACTGAAGCTTTCTTT.